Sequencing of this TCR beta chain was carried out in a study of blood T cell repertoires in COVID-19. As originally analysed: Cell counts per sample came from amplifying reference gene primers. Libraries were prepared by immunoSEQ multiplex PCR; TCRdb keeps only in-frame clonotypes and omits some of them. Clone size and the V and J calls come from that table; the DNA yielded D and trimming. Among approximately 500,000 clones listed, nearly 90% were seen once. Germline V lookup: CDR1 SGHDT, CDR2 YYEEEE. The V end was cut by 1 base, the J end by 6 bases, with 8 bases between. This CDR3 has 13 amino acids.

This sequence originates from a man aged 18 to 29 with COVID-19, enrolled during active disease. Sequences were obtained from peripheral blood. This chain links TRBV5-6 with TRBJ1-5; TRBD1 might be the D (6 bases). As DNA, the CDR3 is TGTGCCAGCAGCTTGAGGGGGAGTCAGCCCCAGCATTTT. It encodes CASSLRGSQPQHF. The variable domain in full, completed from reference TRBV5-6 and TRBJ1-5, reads DAGVTQSPTHLIKTRGQQVTLRCSPKSGHDTVSWYQQALGQGPQFIFQYYEEEERQRGNFPDRFSGHQFPNYSSELNVNALLLGDSALYLCASSLRGSQPQHFGDGTRLSIL.